This T cell receptor beta chain was found in a study of blood T cell repertoires in COVID-19. Study summary: Samples came from the United States, Italy and Spain, spanning acute and convalescent COVID-19. In each case, the material was cDNA or gDNA derived from T cells, B-cell-depleted T cells, or PBMCs.

Sequenced by immunoSEQ multiplex PCR; TCRdb stores in-frame clones only, minus some. The data contain about 100,000 clones, roughly 87% of them singletons. Germline lookup yields CDR1 MNHNY and CDR2 SVGAGI (reference sequence). The CDR3 consists of 15 residues. J lost 6 bases, V lost 7 bases, and 9 bases had no gene match. This TCR was sampled from a young man in a cohort sampled during active COVID-19. The V call is TRBV6-6, the J call TRBJ2-1; 10 bases are a match to TRBD1. The sequencing sample was made of peripheral blood. The CDR3 DNA sequence: TGTGCCAGCACCCCAGCCGACAGGGGGCTCAATGAGCAGTTCTTC. It codes for CASTPADRGLNEQFF.